This passage covers 30 T cell receptor beta chains from one sample sequenced in a study of blood T cell repertoires in COVID-19. TCRdb keeps only in-frame clones here, not all; method: immunoSEQ multiplex PCR. Of about 210,000 clones listed, around 83% are singletons. Sequencing was performed on peripheral blood. These receptors came from a woman aged 70 to 79 with COVID-19, enrolled during active disease.

The rearrangement links TRBV30 to TRBJ1-1; D gene ambiguous. V lost 0 bases and J 1 base, leaving 6 bases between the germline ends. Looked up from germline, CDR1 is GTSNPN and CDR2 is SVGIG (reference sequence). The CDR3 totals 13 residues. This chain's CDR3 is CAWSVGGNTEAFF. CDR3 sequence (DNA): TGTGCCTGGAGTGTAGGAGGGAACACTGAAGCTTTCTTT.

V gene TRBV19 combines with J gene TRBJ2-5; 9 bases agree with TRBD1. Germline V gives CDR1 LNHDA, CDR2 SQIVND (reference sequence). CDR3 length equals 14 residues. The J segment lost 5 bases and the V segment lost 5 bases, leaving 6 bases of the junction unmatched. The CDR3 region is CASSQGQGGETQYF. The CDR3 region has the DNA TGTGCCAGTAGTCAGGGACAGGGTGGGGAGACCCAGTACTTC.

V and J are TRBV18 and TRBJ1-2; 8 bases are shared with TRBD1. The CDR3 is made up of 14 amino acids. Germline V CDR1 and CDR2: KGHSH, LQKENI. Germline trimming cut 4 bases from V and 4 bases from J; bases unmatched to any gene: 5. CDR3 residues: CASSLDRESYGYTF. The DNA for the CDR3 is TGTGCCAGCTCACTGGACAGGGAGTCCTATGGCTACACCTTC. Full variable domain (missing parts from reference TRBV18 and TRBJ1-2): NAGVMQNPRHLVRRRGQEARLRCSPMKGHSHVYWYRQLPEEGLKFMVYLQKENIIDESGMPKERFSAEFPKEGPSILRIQQVVRGDSAAYFCASSLDRESYGYTFGSGTRLTVV.

This clone was counted a few times. The chain has TRBV5-4 and TRBJ2-3; TRBD2 might be the D (6 bases). Trimming left V 3 bases short and J 4 bases short, with 21 bases between. This CDR3 region has 17 residues. Germline V gene sequence: CDR1 SGHNT, CDR2 YYREEE (reference sequence). As DNA, the CDR3 is TGTGCCAGCAGCTCTCAGGACTACAATAAGTTCGCAGATACGCAGTATTTT. Translation gives CASSSQDYNKFADTQYF.

The chain recombines TRBV27 with TRBJ2-5; possible D gene TRBD2, 6 bases. The CDR3 is made up of 15 amino acids. Trimming cost V 4 bases and J 5 bases, with 17 bases left between them. CDR1 is MNHEY, CDR2 SMNVEV, per germline (reference sequence). CDR3 coding DNA: TGTGCCAGCAGTTCTGTAAACGCGGGGCGGGAGACCCAGTACTTC. It yields the protein CASSSVNAGRETQYF.

Here the CDR3 DNA reads TGTGCCAGCAGCAAAGTAGGTGCGGCTAACTATGGCTACACCTTC. It is translated as CASSKVGAANYGYTF. J is TRBJ1-2 and V is TRBV5-4, with no clear D. The V gene's germline CDR1 is SGHNT and CDR2 YYREEE (reference sequence). CDR3 length: 15 residues. Between the trimmed V and J ends, which lost 4 bases and 0 bases, there was a span of 13 bases.

This chain uses TRBV11-1 with TRBJ1-1; weak D call: TRBD1 (5 bases). The CDR3 covers 14 residues. The germline V gene has CDR1 SGHAT and CDR2 FQDESV (reference sequence). The V and J ends lost 3 bases and 5 bases respectively, with 13 bases between them. The CDR3 nucleotides are TGTGCCAGCAGCTTTGGGAGGGGAGGGACTGAAGCTTTCTTT. Protein: CASSFGRGGTEAFF.

This clone was seen a handful of times. V gene TRBV24-1 combines with J gene TRBJ2-1, with 11 positions matching TRBD1. This CDR3 spans 15 amino acids. Germline V lookup: CDR1 KGHDR, CDR2 SFDVKD. V shed 5 bases, J shed 9 bases, and the junction held 8 bases outside the gene matches. CDR3 in DNA: TGTGCCACCAGTGTCTCCGGACAGGGGGCAGGTGAGCAGTTCTTC. Translated: CATSVSGQGAGEQFF.

This clone occurred a few times. The V call is TRBV7-2, the J call TRBJ2-7, with TRBD2 matching over 13 bases. Germline trimming cut 8 bases from V and 7 bases from J; bases unmatched to any gene: 11. There are 15 residues in the CDR3. Germline loops: CDR1 SGHTA, CDR2 FQGNSA. Here the CDR3 reads CASSLLAGGPGEQYF. In nucleotides, the CDR3 is TGTGCCAGCTCGCTACTAGCGGGAGGGCCAGGTGAGCAGTACTTC. Full variable domain (rest looked up from reference TRBV7-2 and TRBJ2-7): GAGVSQSPSNKVTEKGKDVELRCDPISGHTALYWYRQSLGQGLEFLIYFQGNSAPDKSGLPSDRFSAERTGGSVSTLTIQRTQQEDSAVYLCASSLLAGGPGEQYFGPGTRLTVT.

The rearrangement uses TRBV6-5 and TRBJ2-5; a weak D match, TRBD1 (6 bases). The V end was cut by 5 bases, the J end by 0 bases, with 13 bases between. Germline CDR1 and CDR2: MNHEY and SVGAGI. This CDR3 is built from 15 residues. CDR3 amino acids: CASSTLRGYQETQYF. The DNA of the CDR3 is TGTGCCAGCAGTACCCTCAGGGGCTACCAAGAGACCCAGTACTTC.

A few counts support this clone. V gene TRBV19 combines with J gene TRBJ2-4; 7 positions match TRBD1. Germline-derived CDR1 and CDR2 are LNHDA and SQIVND (reference sequence). V was clipped by 10 bases and J by 12 bases; unmatched bases: 12. This CDR3 has 12 amino acids. CDR3 coding DNA: TGTGCCATCGAGACAGGGAAAGGGACTCAGTACTTC. It yields the protein CAIETGKGTQYF.

The rearrangement joins TRBV29-1 to TRBJ2-5; 10 nucleotides match TRBD2. This CDR3 has 15 amino acids. Germline CDR1 and CDR2: SQVTM and ANQGSEA. Trimming removed 6 bases from V and 5 bases from J; junction bases left unmatched: 12. The CDR3 sequence is CSVLDRASGSETQYF. The CDR3 DNA is TGCAGCGTCCTCGACAGGGCTAGCGGGAGTGAGACCCAGTACTTC.

The CDR3, as DNA: TGCGCCAGCTATATAGGGGGACAGGGGCCCACCGGGGAGCTGTTTTTT. The encoded protein is CASYIGGQGPTGELFF. This sequence joins TRBV5-1 and TRBJ2-2, with 10 bases fitting TRBD1. Germline assignment: CDR1 SGHRS and CDR2 YFSETQ. This CDR3 region has 16 residues. With 7 bases clipped from V and 4 bases from J, the junction kept 10 bases outside the gene matches.

The rearrangement uses TRBV2 and TRBJ1-1; the D is unclear. V was shortened by 6 bases and J by 4 bases, with 15 bases between the two germline ends. Germline V gene data show CDR1 as SNHLY and CDR2 as FYNNEI. This CDR3 comprises 14 residues. The DNA of the CDR3 is TGTGCCAGCAGCGCCTATGAGGGAGCCACTGAAGCTTTCTTT. Amino acid sequence: CASSAYEGATEAFF.

The chain is built from TRBV4-3 and TRBJ1-5, with D perhaps matching TRBD1 (5 bases). Germline-derived CDR1 and CDR2 are LGHNA and YSLEER. Trimming pared 0 bases from V and 5 bases from J, leaving 5 bases between. CDR3 size: 13 residues. The CDR3, as DNA: TGCGCCAGCAGCCAAGACAGGGATCAGCCCCAGCATTTT. Its translation: CASSQDRDQPQHF.

About this clone: Other DNA sequences within the sample encode an identical CDR3. The chain is built from TRBV27 and TRBJ1-3; 9 nucleotides line up with TRBD1. J gave up 2 bases and V 5 bases, and 4 bases lay outside the gene matches. Germline loops: CDR1 MNHEY, CDR2 SMNVEV (reference sequence). This CDR3 region has 15 residues. The chain's CDR3 is CASSPQGAAGNTIYF. The CDR3 DNA follows: TGTGCCAGCAGTCCACAGGGGGCAGCTGGAAACACCATATATTTT.

V and J are TRBV7-6 and TRBJ1-2, with 7 nucleotides matching TRBD1. CDR1 and CDR2 from the germline V gene are SGHVS and FNYEAQ. The CDR3 contains 13 residues. With 4 bases clipped from V and 3 bases from J, the junction kept 2 bases outside the gene matches. The CDR3 reads CASSSDRDYGYTF. CDR3 sequence (DNA): TGTGCCAGCAGCTCAGACAGGGACTATGGCTACACCTTC.

This chain links TRBV28 with TRBJ2-2, with D tentatively TRBD1 (6 bases). Deletions cut 2 bases from V and 2 bases from J, with 12 bases between. Germline V lookup: CDR1 MDHEN, CDR2 SYDVKM. The CDR3 loop spans 16 amino acids. The CDR3 DNA sequence: TGTGCCAGCAGTTTAATGGGGGCTCAAAACACCGGGGAGCTGTTTTTT. It is translated as CASSLMGAQNTGELFF.

V and J are TRBV4-3 and TRBJ1-5; 8 bases line up with TRBD1. Trimming cost V 4 bases and J 4 bases; bases outside gene matches: 9. CDR1 is LGHNA, CDR2 YSLEER, per germline. This CDR3 region has 16 residues. CDR3 coding DNA: TGCGCCAGCAGCCTACAAACTGGACAGGGAAATCAGCCCCAGCATTTT. It yields the protein CASSLQTGQGNQPQHF.

The V call is TRBV2, the J call TRBJ1-1; 8 positions agree with TRBD1. Germline V CDR1 and CDR2: SNHLY, FYNNEI. This CDR3 is 16 amino acids long. Unmatched junction bases numbered 12, after V lost 9 bases and J lost 0 bases. This CDR3 is CARKDRVGGMNTEAFF. The CDR3 region has the DNA TGTGCCAGAAAGGACAGGGTGGGGGGTATGAACACTGAAGCTTTCTTT. Drawing the rest from reference TRBV2 and TRBJ1-1, the complete variable domain is EPEVTQTPSHQVTQMGQEVILRCVPISNHLYFYWYRQILGQKVEFLVSFYNNEISEKSEIFDDQFSVERPDGSNFTLKIRSTKLEDSAMYFCARKDRVGGMNTEAFFGQGTRLTVV.

The V and J genes are TRBV28 and TRBJ1-1; 7 bases are a match to TRBD1. The V and J ends lost 11 bases and 4 bases, in that order; junction bases with no gene match: 16. The CDR3 has 15 residues. The germline V gene has CDR1 MDHEN and CDR2 SYDVKM. CDR3 region: CALSKGGAGGTEAFF. The CDR3 DNA reads as TGTGCCCTCTCTAAAGGGGGCGCCGGGGGCACTGAAGCTTTCTTT.

The chain employs TRBV2 and TRBJ1-2, with 9 bases aligning to TRBD1. From germline, CDR1 is SNHLY and CDR2 FYNNEI. With V trimmed by 5 bases and J by 6 bases, 4 bases remained unmatched. CDR3 length: 13 residues. As DNA, the CDR3 is TGTGCCAGCAGTCGAACAGGGGGCGATGGCTACACCTTC. It codes for CASSRTGGDGYTF.

The V call is TRBV5-1, the J call TRBJ2-2, with 7 bases matching TRBD1. The J segment lost 3 bases and the V segment lost 5 bases, leaving 4 bases of the junction unmatched. CDR3 length: 14 residues. CDR1 and CDR2 (germline): SGHRS, YFSETQ. The CDR3 loop is CASRFGQDTGELFF. In DNA, the CDR3 is TGCGCCAGCAGATTCGGACAGGACACCGGGGAGCTGTTTTTT.

This chain's CDR3 is CASSSRGENYGYTF. For the CDR3, the DNA is TGTGCCAGCAGCTCCCGGGGAGAGAACTATGGCTACACCTTC. The chain couples TRBV11-2 to TRBJ1-2; D gene uncertain. Trimming removed 4 bases from V and 2 bases from J, with 11 bases in between. CDR1 is SGHAT, CDR2 FQNNGV, per germline. The length of the CDR3 is 14 residues.

The chain employs TRBV6-2 or TRBV6-3 and TRBJ1-1; D may be TRBD1 (5 bases). The CDR3 runs to 16 residues. Germline lookup yields CDR1 MNHEY and CDR2 SVGEGT. V lost 0 bases and J lost 1, with 12 bases in between. CDR3 loop: CASSYSPGRANTEAFF. DNA of the CDR3: TGTGCCAGCAGTTACTCGCCAGGGAGGGCGAACACTGAAGCTTTCTTT.

The chain has TRBV18 and TRBJ2-5, with TRBD2 identical over 8 bases. The length of the CDR3 is 17 residues. V lost 5 bases to trimming and J lost 4 bases; unmatched junction nucleotides: 15. Germline V lookup: CDR1 KGHSH, CDR2 LQKENI. The CDR3 loop is CASSSQVAGLGAETQYF. CDR3 sequence (DNA): TGTGCCAGCTCATCCCAGGTAGCGGGACTGGGGGCAGAGACCCAGTACTTC.

The chain links TRBV29-1 to TRBJ1-1; 8 bases agree with TRBD1. V trimming: 4 bases; J trimming: 4 bases; junction bases outside the gene matches: 5. Germline V gene lookup returns CDR1 SQVTM and CDR2 ANQGSEA. The CDR3 runs to 13 residues. In nucleotides, the CDR3 is TGCAGCGTTGGACAGGGGAGGAGCACTGAAGCTTTCTTT. Translation: CSVGQGRSTEAFF.

This chain uses TRBV19 with TRBJ1-5; TRBD1 aligns across 10 bases. The CDR3 covers 17 residues. After removal of 4 bases from V and 3 bases from J, the junction contained 9 bases not matched to a gene. Germline V gene lookup returns CDR1 LNHDA and CDR2 SQIVND (reference sequence). The DNA of the CDR3 is TGTGCCAGTAGTACCCTTCCCGGGACAGGGGCCAATCAGCCCCAGCATTTT. Protein product: CASSTLPGTGANQPQHF.

This chain joins TRBV5-6 and TRBJ2-1; D unresolved. Trimming took 2 bases from V and 4 from J, leaving 13 bases between them. Germline CDR1 is SGHDT and CDR2 is YYEEEE. The length of the CDR3 is 15 residues. This CDR3 is CASSFLGFGYNEQFF. CDR3 DNA sequence: TGTGCCAGCAGCTTCCTAGGATTTGGGTACAATGAGCAGTTCTTC.

As DNA, the CDR3 is TGTGCCAGCAGTTACTCGGCCGAGCAGTACTTC. Its protein is CASSYSAEQYF. The V call is TRBV6-6, the J call TRBJ2-7; unclear D gene. The CDR3 totals 11 residues. Germline assignment: CDR1 MNHNY and CDR2 SVGAGI (reference sequence). The germline V and J ends were trimmed by 0 bases and 6 bases, with 3 bases remaining between them.